This TCR beta chain was recovered during a study of T cell repertoires in cytomegalovirus infection. Germline CDR1 and CDR2: DFQATT and SNEGSKA (reference sequence). The V end was cut by 0 bases, the J end by 0 bases, with 9 bases between. This CDR3 is 15 amino acids long. TCRdb recomputed calls from the reads with MiXCR, one row per CDR3 protein. The sample holds about 920,000 distinct CDR3 sequences, roughly 30% seen once. As concerns this clonotype: The antigen is unknown.

The V call is TRBV20-1, the J call TRBJ1-5; the D gene is possibly TRBD1 (6 bases). This clonotype was sampled from a human donor in good health (CMV status not recorded). Some clones in this sample may be carry-over from other donors' samples. The sample here was cultured CD8+ T cells from PBMCs, taken from culture after CMV antigen stimulation. CDR3 sequence: CSAREDRYSNQPQHF. In nucleotides, the CDR3 is TGCAGTGCTAGAGAGGACAGATATAGCAATCAGCCCCAGCATTTT.